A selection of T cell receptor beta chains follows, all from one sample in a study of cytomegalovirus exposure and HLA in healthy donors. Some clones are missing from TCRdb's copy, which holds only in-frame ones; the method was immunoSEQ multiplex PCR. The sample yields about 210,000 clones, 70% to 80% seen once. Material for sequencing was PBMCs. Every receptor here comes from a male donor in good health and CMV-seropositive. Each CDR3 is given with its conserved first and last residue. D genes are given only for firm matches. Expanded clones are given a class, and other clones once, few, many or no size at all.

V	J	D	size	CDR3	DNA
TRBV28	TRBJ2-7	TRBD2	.	CASSSPSGVQEQYF	TGTGCCAGCAGTTCCCCTAGCGGGGTGCAAGAGCAGTACTTC
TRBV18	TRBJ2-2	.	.	CASSSGKPNTGELFF	TGTGCCAGCTCATCGGGGAAGCCGAACACCGGGGAGCTGTTTTTT
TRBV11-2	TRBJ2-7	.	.	CASSLLQVKYGQYF	TGTGCCAGCAGCTTATTGCAGGTGAAATACGGGCAGTACTTC
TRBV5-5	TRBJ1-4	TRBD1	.	CASSPTGDTHEKLFF	TGTGCCAGCAGCCCCACAGGGGACACCCATGAAAAACTGTTTTTT
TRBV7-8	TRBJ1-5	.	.	CASSLESVIVNQPQHF	TGTGCCAGCAGCTTAGAGTCGGTCATCGTCAATCAGCCCCAGCATTTT
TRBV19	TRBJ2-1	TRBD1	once	CASSSGRIQGAGEQFF	TGTGCCAGTAGTTCCGGACGTATTCAGGGGGCGGGTGAGCAGTTCTTC
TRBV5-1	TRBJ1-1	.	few	CASSLTGLNTEAFF	TGCGCCAGCAGCTTGACAGGGTTGAACACTGAAGCTTTCTTT
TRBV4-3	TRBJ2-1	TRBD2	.	CASSHSSGINPYRGNEQFF	TGCGCCAGCAGCCATTCTAGCGGAATAAATCCATACCGGGGCAATGAGCAGTTCTTC
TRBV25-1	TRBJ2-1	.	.	CAAGAVEQFF	TGTGCCGCGGGGGCGGTTGAGCAGTTCTTC
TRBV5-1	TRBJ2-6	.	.	CASSSLSGAAISGANVLTF	TGCGCCAGCAGCTCCCTTTCGGGAGCGGCCATCTCTGGGGCCAACGTCCTGACTTTC
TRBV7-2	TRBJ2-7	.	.	CASSLLGGPEQYF	TGTGCCAGCAGCTTACTCGGGGGACCCGAGCAGTACTTC
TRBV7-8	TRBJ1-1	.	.	CASSLGGTPNTEAFF	TGTGCCAGCAGCCTGGGTGGGACACCGAACACTGAAGCTTTCTTT
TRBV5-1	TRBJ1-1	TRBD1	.	CASSPRQGEGDAEAFF	TGCGCCAGCAGCCCCCGACAGGGGGAAGGTGACGCTGAAGCTTTCTTT